This T cell receptor (beta chain) was identified during a study of Graves' ophthalmopathy and Graves' hyperthyroidism. Study at large: Over 18 months of follow-up, stable hyperthyroidism required that no ophthalmopathy appear.

The study amplified TCR beta CDR3 regions using RNA transcripts. The first round was an RT-PCR with HTBI primers, and the second round was a multiplex PCR. Via MiXCR, TCRdb re-called the multiplex PCR reads, giving one row per CDR3 protein. There are 1 million to 1.3 million distinct CDR3 sequences in the sample; 35% to 40% occur only once, and 11% lies in the top ten. This clonotype was recorded many times. CDR3 size: 15 residues. V gave up 5 bases and J gave up 3 bases, with 17 bases separating them. Germline CDR1 SEHNR, CDR2 FQNEAQ (reference sequence). New diagnoses, under 2 months' duration, and ages 18 to 65 characterized the hyperthyroidism patients.

V usage is TRBV7-9 and J usage is TRBJ2-7; D may be TRBD2 (5 bases). Material: peripheral blood or thyroid tissue (not recorded which). The receptor was derived from an adult man with Graves' hyperthyroidism. The DNA for the CDR3 is TGTGCCAGCAGCCAAGGACCCCTCCGGGGCTACGAGCAGTACTTC. Amino acids: CASSQGPLRGYEQYF.